This note documents a single T cell receptor beta chain sequence. The data belong to a study of tumor T cells in aggressive B-cell lymphoma. Here immunoSEQ multiplex PCR was the method, and the copy in TCRdb shows in-frame clones only, minus some. The table lists a few thousand clones, 82% of them singletons, with less than 3.5% in the top ten. Looked up from germline, CDR1 is KGHSH and CDR2 is LQKENI. V was clipped by 3 bases and J by 5 bases, with 20 bases between them. The CDR3 contains 16 residues. The sequencing input was tumor tissue. The V and J genes are TRBV18 and TRBJ2-7; D is perhaps TRBD1 (5 bases). The clonotype comes from an adult with diffuse large B cell lymphoma. The CDR3 reads CASSPDSLSVRNEQYF. CDR3 nucleotides: TGTGCCAGCTCACCCGACAGTCTTTCGGTACGAAACGAGCAGTACTTC.